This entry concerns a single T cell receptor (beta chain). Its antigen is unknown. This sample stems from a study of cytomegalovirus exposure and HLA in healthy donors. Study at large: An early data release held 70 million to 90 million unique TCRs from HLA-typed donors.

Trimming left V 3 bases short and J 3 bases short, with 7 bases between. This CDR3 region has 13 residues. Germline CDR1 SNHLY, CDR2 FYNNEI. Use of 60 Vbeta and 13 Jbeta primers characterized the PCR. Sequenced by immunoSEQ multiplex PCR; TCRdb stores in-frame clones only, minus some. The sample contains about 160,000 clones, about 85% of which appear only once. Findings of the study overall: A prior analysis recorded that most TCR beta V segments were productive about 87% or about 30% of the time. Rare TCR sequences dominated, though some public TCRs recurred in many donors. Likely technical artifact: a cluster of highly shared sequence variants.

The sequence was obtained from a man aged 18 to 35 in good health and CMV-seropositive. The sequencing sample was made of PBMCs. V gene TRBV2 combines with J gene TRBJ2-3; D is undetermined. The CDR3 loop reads CASSDSGTDTQYF. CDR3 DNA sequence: TGTGCCAGCAGTGATTCCGGTACAGATACGCAGTATTTT.